The 23 T cell receptor beta chains given below trace back to one sample, sequenced in a study of T cell repertoires in cytomegalovirus infection. TCRdb re-analysed the reads in MiXCR, keeping a single row per CDR3 protein. The sample shows around 210,000 distinct CDR3 sequences, roughly 6.5% of them seen only once. Sequenced sample: PBMCs. The receptor set was obtained from a human donor in good health (CMV status not recorded). Some clones in this sample may be carry-over from other donors' samples.

In this sample, this clonotype turned up a few times. The V call is TRBV20-1, the J call TRBJ2-7; D might be TRBD2 (6 bases). The V gene's germline CDR1 is DFQATT and CDR2 SNEGSKA (reference sequence). This CDR3 comprises 12 residues. V was cut by 5 bases and J by 3 bases, with 11 bases left in between. The CDR3, as DNA: TGCAGTGCTGCGGGACGGCACTACGAGCAGTACTTC. Protein sequence: CSAAGRHYEQYF.

In this sample, this clonotype turned up many times. V usage is TRBV28 and J usage is TRBJ2-2; D possibly corresponds to TRBD2 (5 bases). Per the germline V gene, CDR1 is MDHEN and CDR2 is SYDVKM. V lost 6 bases to trimming and J lost 5 bases, with 7 bases between them. The CDR3 is made up of 12 amino acids. The DNA of the CDR3 is TGTGCCAGCAGCCGGGGAACCGGGGAGCTGTTTTTT. This encodes CASSRGTGELFF.

This clonotype was observed at least ten times. V usage is TRBV7-8 and J usage is TRBJ2-5; maybe TRBD2 (5 bases). Per germline, CDR1 SGHVS and CDR2 FQNEAQ. V lost 7 bases, J lost 5 bases, and 17 bases lay in between. The CDR3 is 14 amino acids. Here the CDR3 reads CASTIYGLAETQYF. The CDR3 region has the DNA TGTGCCAGCACGATTTATGGGCTAGCTGAGACCCAGTACTTC. Supplemented by reference TRBV7-8 and TRBJ2-5, the full variable domain reads GAGVSQSPRYKVAKRGQDVALRCDPISGHVSLFWYQQALGQGPEFLTYFQNEAQLDKSGLPSDRFFAERPEGSVSTLKIQRTQQEDSAVYLCASTIYGLAETQYFGPGTRLLVL.

This clonotype was counted many times. The chain employs TRBV2 and TRBJ1-2, with no clear D. V gave up 2 bases and J gave up 6 bases, with 22 bases separating them. Germline-derived CDR1 and CDR2 are SNHLY and FYNNEI. CDR3 length: 17 amino acids. CDR3 DNA: TGTGCCAGCAGTGAAACGCGCGTCCTAGTTAAGCGGGATGGCTACACCTTC. Residues: CASSETRVLVKRDGYTF.

This clonotype was picked up a small number of times. The chain carries TRBV6-1 and TRBJ2-2; no clear D. Between the trimmed V and J ends, which lost 5 bases and 0 bases, there was a span of 13 bases. CDR1 and CDR2 (germline): MNHNS, SASEGT. There are 16 residues in the CDR3. The DNA of the CDR3 is TGTGCCAGCAGTCTAGGCGGATTCGCGAACACCGGGGAGCTGTTTTTT. Its translation is CASSLGGFANTGELFF.

The sample holds many counts of this clonotype. This chain joins TRBV5-1 and TRBJ2-3; 9 nucleotides align to TRBD2. Germline V gives CDR1 SGHRS, CDR2 YFSETQ. The CDR3 has 17 residues. The V gene end was trimmed by 1 base and the J gene end by 4 bases; junction bases not matched to a gene: 10. The CDR3 here is CASSLIFGGGAADTQYF. The CDR3 coding sequence is TGCGCCAGCAGCTTGATCTTCGGCGGGGGGGCGGCAGATACGCAGTATTTT.

The chain joins TRBV23-1 to TRBJ2-4; the match to TRBD2 covers 7 bases. TRBV23-1 is sorted into the ORF group, with uncertain function. The V gene end was trimmed by 0 bases and the J gene end by 0 bases; junction bases not matched to a gene: 2. CDR3 length equals 16 residues. In DNA form, the CDR3 reads TGCGCCAGCAGTCAATCGGGGGGGGTAGCCAAAAACATTCAGTACTTC. Protein product: CASSQSGGVAKNIQYF.

This clonotype was counted ten times or more. The rearrangement uses TRBV7-2 and TRBJ1-2; the D is unclear. Trimming removed 1 base from V and 8 bases from J, with 17 bases in between. Germline CDR1 reads SGHTA; CDR2 reads FQGNSA. The CDR3 covers 15 residues. The CDR3 DNA reads as TGTGCCAGCAGCTTAGGGGTCCGCCCGCTTGGCGGCTACACCTTC. Residues: CASSLGVRPLGGYTF.

This clonotype was seen at least ten times. The rearrangement uses TRBV12-3 or TRBV12-4 and TRBJ1-3; D gene uncertain. This CDR3 has 14 amino acids. V dropped 7 bases and J dropped 0 bases, with 10 bases sitting between them. CDR3 nucleotides: TGTGCCAGCATCCCTCGGGACTCTGGAAACACCATATATTTT. This gives the protein CASIPRDSGNTIYF.

This clonotype was seen many times. The genes are TRBV7-8 and TRBJ2-5; D is unresolved. Germline assignment: CDR1 SGHVS and CDR2 FQNEAQ. V was clipped by 3 bases and J by 7 bases, with 6 bases between them. The CDR3 extends over 11 amino acids. CDR3: CASSFPRTQYF. CDR3 nucleotide sequence: TGTGCCAGCAGCTTTCCAAGGACCCAGTACTTC.

The chain joins TRBV7-9 to TRBJ1-5; D remains unclear. V shed 1 base and J shed 2 bases, with 9 bases lying between them. The CDR3 runs to 15 residues. CDR1 SEHNR and CDR2 FQNEAQ come from the germline V gene (reference sequence). CDR3 sequence (DNA): TGTGCCAGCAGCTTAGGAGGCGTCGGCAATCAGCCCCAGCATTTT. This sequence encodes CASSLGGVGNQPQHF.

The gene calls are TRBV5-1 and TRBJ2-1, with 7 nucleotides matching TRBD2. The length of the CDR3 is 18 residues. The V gene end was trimmed by 0 bases and the J gene end by 6 bases; junction bases not matched to a gene: 15. Germline V gene sequence: CDR1 SGHRS, CDR2 YFSETQ. CDR3 bases: TGCGCCAGCAGCTTGGGGGGACCAATTCAGCGGGGTCGCAATGAGCAGTTCTTC. This translates into CASSLGGPIQRGRNEQFF.

This chain uses TRBV19 with TRBJ1-1; TRBD1 is a possible D gene (6 bases). With 3 bases removed from V and 5 bases from J, the gap between germline ends came to 13 bases. The germline V gene has CDR1 LNHDA and CDR2 SQIVND (reference sequence). This CDR3 region has 14 residues. The DNA of the CDR3 is TGTGCCAGTAGTATGGCAGGGGTTGGGACTGAAGCTTTCTTT. Protein product: CASSMAGVGTEAFF.

This clonotype turned up a few times. The J gene is TRBJ1-4, the V gene TRBV5-1; tentative D call: TRBD1 (5 bases). This CDR3 has 15 amino acids. Looked up from germline, CDR1 is SGHRS and CDR2 is YFSETQ. Trimming stripped 4 bases from V and 8 bases from J, with 18 bases between. CDR3 DNA sequence: TGCGCCAGCAGCGTGCCCACAGGTTCCGACGAAAAACTGTTTTTT. Encoded protein: CASSVPTGSDEKLFF.

This clonotype has ten or more counts. The chain recombines TRBV5-5 with TRBJ2-7; 10 nucleotides align to TRBD1. This CDR3 is built from 16 residues. The V and J ends lost 4 bases and 2 bases, in that order; junction bases with no gene match: 9. Germline lookup yields CDR1 SGHKS and CDR2 YYEKEE (reference sequence). CDR3 in amino acids: CASSPRDRGLPYEQYF. DNA for the CDR3: TGTGCCAGCAGCCCTCGAGACAGGGGGCTCCCCTACGAGCAGTACTTC.

This clonotype occurred many times. DNA for the CDR3: TGTGCCAGCAGTGCTGGGGACCATCTATATGGCTACACCTTC. It is translated as CASSAGDHLYGYTF. V and J are TRBV25-1 and TRBJ1-2; a possible D gene is TRBD1 (5 bases). V was cut by 4 bases and J by 5 bases, with 14 bases left in between. The germline V gene has CDR1 MGHDK and CDR2 SYGVNS. The CDR3 runs to 14 residues.

This clonotype was picked up many times. The chain recombines TRBV9 with TRBJ1-2; 7 bases are a match to TRBD1. V lost 3 bases to trimming and J lost 0 bases; unmatched junction nucleotides: 8. The germline gives CDR1 SGDLS, CDR2 YYNGEE. This CDR3 contains 16 residues. The CDR3 loop reads CASSEGAGQPNYGYTF. The CDR3 nucleotides are TGTGCCAGCAGCGAGGGAGCGGGACAGCCTAACTATGGCTACACCTTC.

Ten or more counts support this clonotype. The V and J genes are TRBV5-6 and TRBJ1-2; tentative D call: TRBD1 (5 bases). V gave up 4 bases and J gave up 6 bases, with 16 bases separating them. CDR3 length: 14 amino acids. Germline V gene data show CDR1 as SGHDT and CDR2 as YYEEEE. The CDR3 DNA is TGTGCCAGCAGCCCGGGGGTACGGTTCCATGGCTACACCTTC. This codes for CASSPGVRFHGYTF.

This clonotype was counted at least ten times. The chain couples TRBV6-6 to TRBJ2-3; D gene ambiguous. The CDR3 contains 13 residues. The germline V gene encodes CDR1 MNHNY and CDR2 SVGAGI (reference sequence). V was cut by 6 bases and J by 2 bases, with 9 bases left in between. The CDR3 loop reads CASSRHYTDTQYF. CDR3 in DNA: TGTGCCAGCAGCCGACACTACACAGATACGCAGTATTTT.

In this sample, this clonotype turned up many times. The chain recombines TRBV6-1 with TRBJ1-5; 7 bases are a match to TRBD1. The CDR3 covers 18 residues. The germline V gene has CDR1 MNHNS and CDR2 SASEGT. V gave up 6 bases and J gave up 0 bases; unmatched junction bases: 14. The CDR3, as DNA: TGTGCCAGCAGCCCGAGAGCCGACAGGGCTTATAGCAATCAGCCCCAGCATTTT. Translated, it gives CASSPRADRAYSNQPQHF.

There are many counts of this clonotype. This chain joins TRBV28 and TRBJ2-7; D gene ambiguous. Germline V gives CDR1 MDHEN, CDR2 SYDVKM. The V gene lost 7 bases and the J gene lost 1 base, with 17 bases spanning the gap. The CDR3 runs 15 residues. The CDR3 protein is CASITSPTASYEQYF. In nucleotides, the CDR3 is TGTGCCAGCATTACCTCGCCGACGGCTTCCTACGAGCAGTACTTC.

This chain connects TRBV18 to TRBJ1-1; 7 nucleotides align to TRBD1. The CDR3 covers 17 residues. The trim removed 2 bases at V and 4 bases at J, leaving 13 bases unmatched. Per germline, CDR1 KGHSH and CDR2 LQKENI. CDR3 sequence reads: CASSPTTGMRGSTEAFF. In DNA form, the CDR3 reads TGTGCCAGCTCACCAACGACAGGGATGCGCGGGAGCACTGAAGCTTTCTTT.

This clonotype was observed many times. The chain links TRBV7-6 to TRBJ1-1; tentative D call: TRBD1 (6 bases). This CDR3 is 16 amino acids long. Germline V CDR1 and CDR2: SGHVS, FNYEAQ. The V end lost 5 bases, the J end lost 4 bases, and 20 bases lay between the germline ends. The CDR3 loop reads CASSPHSGSGVTEAFF. CDR3 DNA: TGTGCCAGCAGCCCCCATAGCGGGTCAGGGGTCACTGAAGCTTTCTTT.